The 14 T cell receptor beta chains presented below share a single source sample, sequenced in a study of cytomegalovirus exposure and HLA in healthy donors. The PCR had 60 Vbeta and 13 Jbeta primers. The data were produced by immunoSEQ multiplex PCR, yet TCRdb's version contains in-frame clones alone and is incomplete. The table includes approximately 160,000 clones, approximately 80% detected once. Input material: PBMCs. These receptor sequences come from a man aged 25 to 40 in good health and CMV-seropositive.

The chain recombines TRBV2 with TRBJ1-3; D might be TRBD1 (6 bases). CDR1 and CDR2 (germline): SNHLY, FYNNEI. The V and J ends lost 6 bases and 0 bases respectively, with 15 bases between them. The length of the CDR3 is 16 residues. CDR3 nucleotide sequence: TGTGCCAGCAGGGGCTGGACAGACAGCTCTGGAAACACCATATATTTT. Residues: CASRGWTDSSGNTIYF.

The chain is built from TRBV6-1 and TRBJ2-1; D might be TRBD1 (5 bases). The CDR3 length is 14 residues. The V end lost 6 bases, the J end lost 0 bases, and 9 bases lay between the germline ends. CDR1 MNHNS and CDR2 SASEGT come from the germline V gene. The CDR3 loop reads CASSLGDSYNEQFF. CDR3 in DNA: TGTGCCAGCAGCCTAGGGGACTCCTACAATGAGCAGTTCTTC.

A few counts support this clone. The chain links TRBV28 to TRBJ1-5; no clear D. Germline V gives CDR1 MDHEN, CDR2 SYDVKM. V lost 2 bases to trimming and J lost 0 bases, with 11 bases between them. CDR3 length: 16 residues. CDR3 nucleotides: TGTGCCAGCAGTTTACCGGGGATGATTAGCAATCAGCCCCAGCATTTT. It specifies CASSLPGMISNQPQHF.

This sequence joins TRBV7-2 and TRBJ2-3; a possible D gene is TRBD2 (5 bases). Germline V gene sequence: CDR1 SGHTA, CDR2 FQGNSA. CDR3 length equals 15 residues. The V gene lost 5 bases and the J gene lost 6 bases, with 18 bases spanning the gap. The CDR3 DNA reads as TGTGCCAGCAGCATTTCCACTAGTATGGGCGATACGCAGTATTTT. It encodes CASSISTSMGDTQYF.

The rearrangement links TRBV2 to TRBJ2-7, with D tentatively TRBD2 (5 bases). The V end lost 4 bases, the J end lost 3 bases, and 10 bases lay between the germline ends. Germline values: CDR1 SNHLY, CDR2 FYNNEI. The CDR3 has 13 amino acids. The CDR3 protein is CASSGTYFYEQYF. The CDR3 DNA reads as TGTGCCAGCAGTGGGACTTATTTCTACGAGCAGTACTTC. Full variable domain (remainder filled in from reference TRBV2 and TRBJ2-7): EPEVTQTPSHQVTQMGQEVILRCVPISNHLYFYWYRQILGQKVEFLVSFYNNEISEKSEIFDDQFSVERPDGSNFTLKIRSTKLEDSAMYFCASSGTYFYEQYFGPGTRLTVT.

The chain couples TRBV27 to TRBJ2-5; D unclear. The closer fit of TRBJ2-7 to the DNA end suggests the J call may be wrong. The CDR3 length is 13 residues. Germline CDR1 and CDR2: MNHEY and SMNVEV (reference sequence). CDR3 bases: TGTGCCAGCAGTCCACTTGACTCCTACGAGCAGTACTTC. Amino acids: CASSPLDSYEQYF.

This sequence joins TRBV19 and TRBJ1-1; D is undetermined. V shed 3 bases and J shed 0 bases, with 5 bases lying between them. This CDR3 comprises 13 residues. Germline lookup yields CDR1 LNHDA and CDR2 SQIVND (reference sequence). Written as DNA, the CDR3 is TGTGCCAGTAGTATGGCGGTGAACACTGAAGCTTTCTTT. This translates into CASSMAVNTEAFF.

The chain employs TRBV6-6 and TRBJ2-3; 12 bases map to TRBD2. This CDR3 comprises 15 residues. V lost 7 bases to trimming and J lost 5 bases; unmatched junction nucleotides: 7. Germline loops: CDR1 MNHNY, CDR2 SVGAGI (reference sequence). DNA for the CDR3: TGTGCCAGCACCCAACTAGCGGGGGGCGAAGATACGCAGTATTTT. Amino acid sequence: CASTQLAGGEDTQYF.

The CDR3 is CASRQVYSGNTIYF. CDR3 nucleotide sequence: TGTGCCAGCAGGCAGGTATACTCTGGAAACACCATATATTTT. This sequence joins TRBV6-5 and TRBJ1-3; unclear D gene. V was clipped by 6 bases and J by 0 bases, with 9 bases between them. CDR1 and CDR2 (germline): MNHEY, SVGAGI. CDR3 size: 14 residues.

The rearrangement joins TRBV7-9 to TRBJ2-5; 7 bases are shared with TRBD2. CDR3 length: 14 amino acids. The ends lost 3 bases at V and 5 bases at J; junction bases unmatched: 6. Germline values: CDR1 SEHNR, CDR2 FQNEAQ (reference sequence). CDR3 region: CASSLAGAGETQYF. The CDR3 region has the DNA TGTGCCAGCAGCTTGGCGGGAGCTGGGGAGACCCAGTACTTC.

This chain's CDR3 is CATRLAGQPYEQYF. The CDR3 nucleotides read TGTGCCACCAGGTTAGCGGGACAGCCCTACGAGCAGTACTTC. The chain couples TRBV15 to TRBJ2-5; D might be TRBD2 (8 bases). The J call is in doubt because the DNA end fits TRBJ2-7 better. CDR1 is LNHNV and CDR2 is YYDKDF in the germline V gene (reference sequence). This CDR3 has 14 amino acids.

Only one count was recorded for this clone. The chain carries TRBV2 and TRBJ2-5; the match to TRBD1 covers 10 bases. The DNA end is more similar to TRBJ2-7, so the J call may be wrong. The CDR3 runs to 13 residues. CDR1 and CDR2 from the germline V gene are SNHLY and FYNNEI. This CDR3 reads CASSRTGGYEQYF. CDR3 coding DNA: TGTGCCAGCAGTCGGACAGGGGGGTACGAGCAGTACTTC.

The chain employs TRBV19 and TRBJ1-1; D unresolved. Germline V gene sequence: CDR1 LNHDA, CDR2 SQIVND (reference sequence). The CDR3 length is 15 residues. V shed 3 bases and J shed 1 base, with 12 bases lying between them. CDR3 sequence reads: CASSIRGGKNTEAFF. CDR3 in DNA: TGTGCCAGTAGTATTAGAGGAGGGAAGAACACTGAAGCTTTCTTT. The variable domain in full, with the rest retrieved from reference TRBV19 and TRBJ1-1, is DGGITQSPKYLFRKEGQNVTLSCEQNLNHDAMYWYRQDPGQGLRLIYYSQIVNDFQKGDIAEGYSVSREKKESFPLTVTSAQKNPTAFYLCASSIRGGKNTEAFFGQGTRLTVV.

The chain recombines TRBV2 with TRBJ2-1; no clear D gene. Germline V lookup: CDR1 SNHLY, CDR2 FYNNEI. The ends were cut back, 1 base at V and 0 bases at J, with 7 bases in the middle. The CDR3 contains 15 residues. CDR3 loop: CASSEDIRSYNEQFF. The CDR3 bases are TGTGCCAGCAGTGAAGACATACGCTCCTACAATGAGCAGTTCTTC.